The rows below give T cell receptor beta chains drawn from one sample of a study of identical twins. In TCRdb, the 5' RACE reads were re-called with MiXCR into one record per CDR3 protein. The sample consists of hundreds of thousands of distinct CDR3 sequences, 6.1% of them appearing once. The material sequenced was naive T cells sorted from blood. These receptors all come from a man between 18 and 29 years old in good health. Both conserved end residues are part of each CDR3. The D gene is left open where the match is weak. Clone size is shown for a subset of rows, as once, few, many or a class of expanded clone.

V gene	clone size	D gene	J gene	CDR3 protein	CDR3 DNA
TRBV12-3/TRBV12-4	few	NA	TRBJ2-1	CASGANEQFF	TGTGCCAGCGGAGCCAATGAGCAGTTCTTC
TRBV4-3	few	NA	TRBJ2-1	CASSQVRTSRVPNEQFF	TGCGCCAGCAGCCAAGTAAGGACAAGCCGGGTGCCCAATGAGCAGTTCTTC
TRBV7-6	few	NA	TRBJ1-2	CASSLGVGNYGYTF	TGTGCCAGCAGCTTAGGAGTTGGGAACTATGGCTACACCTTC
TRBV28	NA	NA	TRBJ2-2	CASSLLSGGGNTGELFF	TGTGCCAGCAGTTTATTGTCTGGGGGGGGCAACACCGGGGAGCTGTTTTTT
TRBV10-3	NA	NA	TRBJ2-1	CAISGGRSSYNEQFF	TGTGCCATCAGTGGTGGGCGGAGCTCCTACAATGAGCAGTTCTTC
TRBV20-1	NA	TRBD1	TRBJ1-5	CSAERPGQGEPMNQPQHF	TGCAGTGCCGAAAGACCGGGACAGGGTGAACCTATGAATCAGCCCCAGCATTTT
TRBV27	many	TRBD2	TRBJ2-3	CATSVAGGSSTDTQYF	TGTGCCACTTCCGTGGCGGGAGGCTCCTCCACAGATACGCAGTATTTT
TRBV29-1	many	NA	TRBJ2-1	CSVEDYPSSYNEQFF	TGCAGCGTAGAGGACTACCCTAGCTCCTACAATGAGCAGTTCTTC
TRBV7-3	many	NA	TRBJ2-2	CASSLDSFTGELFF	TGTGCCAGCAGCTTAGACAGCTTCACCGGGGAGCTGTTTTTT
TRBV6-5	few	NA	TRBJ2-1	CASSYYFSSYNEQFF	TGTGCCAGCAGTTATTATTTCAGCTCCTACAATGAGCAGTTCTTC
TRBV5-1	many	NA	TRBJ2-1	CASTLGQPEISYNEQFF	TGCGCCAGCACCCTTGGGCAGCCCGAAATTAGCTACAATGAGCAGTTCTTC
TRBV6-5	many	NA	TRBJ1-6	CASSQTASTLHF	TGTGCCAGCAGCCAGACCGCATCGACCCTCCACTTT
TRBV4-1	many	NA	TRBJ2-7	CASSQDIRKLEQYF	TGCGCCAGCAGCCAAGACATTAGGAAGTTAGAGCAGTACTTC
TRBV5-1	many	NA	TRBJ2-1	CASRIDRPYYNEQFF	TGCGCCAGCAGAATCGACAGACCTTACTACAATGAGCAGTTCTTC
TRBV4-2	NA	NA	TRBJ2-2	CASSQDWTTGELFF	TGTGCCAGCAGCCAAGACTGGACCACCGGGGAGCTGTTTTTT
TRBV5-1	NA	TRBD1	TRBJ1-6	CASCPGQNNSPLHF	TGCGCCAGCTGCCCGGGACAGAATAATTCACCCCTCCACTTT
TRBV20-1	NA	NA	TRBJ2-2	CSARGASGTGELFF	TGCAGTGCTAGAGGCGCGAGCGGAACCGGGGAGCTGTTTTTT
TRBV27	many	NA	TRBJ1-5	CASSFFGGHQPQHF	TGTGCCAGCAGTTTTTTCGGGGGGCACCAGCCCCAGCATTTT
TRBV15	NA	TRBD2	TRBJ2-1	CATRSGRLSYNEQFF	TGTGCCACCCGTAGCGGGAGGTTATCCTACAATGAGCAGTTCTTC
TRBV5-1	few	TRBD1	TRBJ2-1	CASSLVGGDRVHEQFF	TGCGCCAGCAGCTTGGTAGGTGGGGACAGGGTCCATGAGCAGTTCTTC
TRBV5-1	NA	NA	TRBJ1-1	CASSRITVDTEAFF	TGCGCCAGCAGCCGAATCACGGTGGACACTGAAGCTTTCTTT
TRBV18	NA	NA	TRBJ2-1	CASSPSVFPQFF	TGTGCCAGCTCCCCGTCGGTTTTCCCGCAGTTCTTC